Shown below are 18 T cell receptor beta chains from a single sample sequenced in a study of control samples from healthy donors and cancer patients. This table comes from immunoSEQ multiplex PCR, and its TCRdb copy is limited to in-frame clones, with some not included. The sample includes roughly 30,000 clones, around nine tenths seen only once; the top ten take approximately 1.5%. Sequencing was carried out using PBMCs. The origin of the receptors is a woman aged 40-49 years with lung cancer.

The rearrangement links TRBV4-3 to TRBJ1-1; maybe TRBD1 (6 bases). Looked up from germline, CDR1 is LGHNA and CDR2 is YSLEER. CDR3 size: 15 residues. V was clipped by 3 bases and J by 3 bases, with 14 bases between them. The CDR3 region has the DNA TGCGCCAGCAGCCAGAACTACCCAGGGGACACTGAAGCTTTCTTT. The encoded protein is CASSQNYPGDTEAFF.

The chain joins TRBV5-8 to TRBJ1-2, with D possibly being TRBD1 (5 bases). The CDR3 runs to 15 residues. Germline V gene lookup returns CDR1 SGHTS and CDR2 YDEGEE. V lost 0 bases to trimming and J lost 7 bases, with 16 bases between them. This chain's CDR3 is CASSLVFQGSSGYTF. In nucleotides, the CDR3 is TGTGCCAGCAGCTTGGTTTTTCAGGGATCAAGTGGCTACACCTTC.

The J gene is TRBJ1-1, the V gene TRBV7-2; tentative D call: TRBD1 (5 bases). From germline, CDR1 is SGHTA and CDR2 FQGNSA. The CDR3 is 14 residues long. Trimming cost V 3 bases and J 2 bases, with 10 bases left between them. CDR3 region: CASSLARANTEAFF. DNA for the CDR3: TGTGCCAGCAGCTTGGCCAGGGCCAACACTGAAGCTTTCTTT. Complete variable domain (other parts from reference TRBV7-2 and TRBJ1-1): GAGVSQSPSNKVTEKGKDVELRCDPISGHTALYWYRQSLGQGLEFLIYFQGNSAPDKSGLPSDRFSAERTGGSVSTLTIQRTQQEDSAVYLCASSLARANTEAFFGQGTRLTVV.

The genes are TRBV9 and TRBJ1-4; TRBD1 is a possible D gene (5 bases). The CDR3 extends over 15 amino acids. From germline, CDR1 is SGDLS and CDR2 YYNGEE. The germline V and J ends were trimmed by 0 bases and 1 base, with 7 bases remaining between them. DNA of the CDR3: TGTGCCAGCAGCGTAGCGGGGGTAACTAATGAAAAACTGTTTTTT. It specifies CASSVAGVTNEKLFF.

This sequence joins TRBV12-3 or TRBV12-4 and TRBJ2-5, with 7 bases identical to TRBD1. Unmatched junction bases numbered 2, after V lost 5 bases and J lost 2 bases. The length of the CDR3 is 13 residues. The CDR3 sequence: CASSPGGQETQYF. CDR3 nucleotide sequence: TGTGCCAGCAGTCCAGGGGGTCAAGAGACCCAGTACTTC.

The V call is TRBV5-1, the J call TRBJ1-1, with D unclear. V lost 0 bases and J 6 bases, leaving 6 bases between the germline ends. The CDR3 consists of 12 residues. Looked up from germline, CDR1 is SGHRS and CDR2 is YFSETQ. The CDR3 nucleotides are TGCGCCAGCAGCTTGGGGGAGTCTGAAGCTTTCTTT. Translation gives CASSLGESEAFF.

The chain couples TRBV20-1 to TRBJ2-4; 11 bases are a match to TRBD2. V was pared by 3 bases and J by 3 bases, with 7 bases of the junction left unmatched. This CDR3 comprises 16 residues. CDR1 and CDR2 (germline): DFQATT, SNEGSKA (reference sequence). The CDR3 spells CSASATSGEHKNIQYF. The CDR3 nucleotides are TGCAGTGCTAGTGCGACTAGCGGGGAACACAAAAACATTCAGTACTTC.

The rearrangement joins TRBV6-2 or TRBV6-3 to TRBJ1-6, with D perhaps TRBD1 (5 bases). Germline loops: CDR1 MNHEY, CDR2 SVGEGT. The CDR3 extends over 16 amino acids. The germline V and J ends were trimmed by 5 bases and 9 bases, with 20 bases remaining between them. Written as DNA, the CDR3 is TGTGCCAGCAGTCCCGGGATGGACCGGGGGGTTTCACCCCTCCACTTT. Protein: CASSPGMDRGVSPLHF.

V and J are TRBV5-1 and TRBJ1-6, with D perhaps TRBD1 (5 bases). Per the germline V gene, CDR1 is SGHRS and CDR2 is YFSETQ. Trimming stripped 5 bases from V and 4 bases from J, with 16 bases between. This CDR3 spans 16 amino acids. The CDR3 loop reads CASRSGEQDYNSPLHF. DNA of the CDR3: TGCGCCAGCAGGTCCGGGGAACAGGATTATAATTCACCCCTCCACTTT.

The CDR3 DNA is TGCGCCAGCAGCTTGGGAGGCAACGGGGAGCTGTTTTTT. Its translation is CASSLGGNGELFF. This rearrangement joins TRBV5-1 to TRBJ2-2; D unresolved. The CDR3 contains 13 residues. Per the germline V gene, CDR1 is SGHRS and CDR2 is YFSETQ. V lost 0 bases and J 7 bases, leaving 7 bases between the germline ends.

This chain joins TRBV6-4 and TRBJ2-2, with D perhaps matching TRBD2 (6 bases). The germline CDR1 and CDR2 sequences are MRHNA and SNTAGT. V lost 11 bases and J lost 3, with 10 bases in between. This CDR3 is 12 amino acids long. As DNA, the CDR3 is TGTGCCTCCAGGGAGGACACCGGGGAGCTGTTTTTT. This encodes CASREDTGELFF.

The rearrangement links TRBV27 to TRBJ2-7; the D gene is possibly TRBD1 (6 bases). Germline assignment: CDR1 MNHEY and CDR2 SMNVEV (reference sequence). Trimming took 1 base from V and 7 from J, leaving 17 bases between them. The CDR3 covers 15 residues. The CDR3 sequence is CASSLYPFRDREQYF. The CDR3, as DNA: TGTGCCAGCAGTTTATACCCCTTCCGCGACAGGGAGCAGTACTTC.

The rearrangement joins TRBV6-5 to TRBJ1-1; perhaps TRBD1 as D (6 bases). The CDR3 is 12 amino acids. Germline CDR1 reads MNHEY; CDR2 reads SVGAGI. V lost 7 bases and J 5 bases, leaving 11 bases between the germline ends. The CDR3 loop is CASITGYTEAFF. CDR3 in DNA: TGTGCCAGCATCACAGGGTATACTGAAGCTTTCTTT.

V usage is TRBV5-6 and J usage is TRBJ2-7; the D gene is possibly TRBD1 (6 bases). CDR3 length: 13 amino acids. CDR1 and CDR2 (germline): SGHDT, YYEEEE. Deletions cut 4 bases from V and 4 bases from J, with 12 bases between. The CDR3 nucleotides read TGTGCCAGCAGCCATACAGGGCGGTACGAGCAGTACTTC. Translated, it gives CASSHTGRYEQYF.

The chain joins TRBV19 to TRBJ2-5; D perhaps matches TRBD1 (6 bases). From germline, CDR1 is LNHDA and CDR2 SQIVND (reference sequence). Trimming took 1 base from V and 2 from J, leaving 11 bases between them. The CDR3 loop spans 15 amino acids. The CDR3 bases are TGTGCCAGTAGTATAGTAACTAGGGGGCAAGAGACCCAGTACTTC. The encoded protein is CASSIVTRGQETQYF.

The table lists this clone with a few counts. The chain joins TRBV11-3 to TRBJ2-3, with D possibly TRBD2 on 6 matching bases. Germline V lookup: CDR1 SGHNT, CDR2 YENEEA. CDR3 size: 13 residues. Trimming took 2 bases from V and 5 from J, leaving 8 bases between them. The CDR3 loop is CASSLTGVDTQYF. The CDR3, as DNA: TGTGCCAGCAGCTTAACGGGGGTAGATACGCAGTATTTT.

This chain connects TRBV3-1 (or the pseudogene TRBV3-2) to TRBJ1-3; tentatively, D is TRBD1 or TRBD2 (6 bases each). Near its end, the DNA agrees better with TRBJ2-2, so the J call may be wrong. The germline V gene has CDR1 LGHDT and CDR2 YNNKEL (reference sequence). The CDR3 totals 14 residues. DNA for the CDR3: TGTGCCAGCAGCCCCGGGCCCGGGGGCCGGGAGCTGTTTTTT. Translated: CASSPGPGGRELFF.

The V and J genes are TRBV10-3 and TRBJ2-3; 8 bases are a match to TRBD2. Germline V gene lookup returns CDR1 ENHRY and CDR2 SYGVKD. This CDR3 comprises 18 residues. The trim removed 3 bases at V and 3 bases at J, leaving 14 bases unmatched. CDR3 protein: CAISEEKTAGGLTDTQYF. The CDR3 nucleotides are TGTGCCATCAGTGAAGAGAAGACCGCGGGGGGCCTGACAGATACGCAGTATTTT.